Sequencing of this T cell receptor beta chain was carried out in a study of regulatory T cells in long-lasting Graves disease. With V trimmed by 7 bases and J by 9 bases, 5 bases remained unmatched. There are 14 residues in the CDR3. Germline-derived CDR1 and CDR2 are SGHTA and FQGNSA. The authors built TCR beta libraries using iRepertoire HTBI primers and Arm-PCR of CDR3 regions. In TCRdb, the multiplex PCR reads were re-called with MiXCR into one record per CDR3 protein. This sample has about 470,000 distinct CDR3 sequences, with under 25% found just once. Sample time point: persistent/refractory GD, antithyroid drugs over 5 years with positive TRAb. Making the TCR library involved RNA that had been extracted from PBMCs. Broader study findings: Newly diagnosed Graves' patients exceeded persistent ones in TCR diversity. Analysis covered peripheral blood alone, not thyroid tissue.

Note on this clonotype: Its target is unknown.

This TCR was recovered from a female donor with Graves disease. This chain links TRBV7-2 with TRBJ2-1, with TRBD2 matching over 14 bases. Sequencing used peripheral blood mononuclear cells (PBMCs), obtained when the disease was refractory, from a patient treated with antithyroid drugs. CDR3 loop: CASMGLAGVIEQFF. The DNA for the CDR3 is TGTGCCAGCATGGGACTAGCGGGAGTAATTGAGCAGTTCTTC.